This entry concerns a single T cell receptor beta chain. This sample is drawn from a study of blood T cell repertoires in COVID-19. Overall study: T cells, B-cell-depleted T cells, or PBMCs provided the cDNA or gDNA that served as material.

Trimming took 2 bases from V and 5 from J, leaving 12 bases between them. The CDR3 spans 14 residues. Per germline, CDR1 MNHNS and CDR2 SASEGT. As processed by the authors: Estimated nucleated cell counts came from reference gene primer amplification. Generated by immunoSEQ multiplex PCR, the TCRdb table keeps only in-frame clones and is missing some. That table gives V, J and clone size, and the DNA gave D and trimming. The table records tens of thousands of clones, around 80% of them present only once. Sequencing used peripheral blood. J is TRBJ2-5 and V is TRBV6-1, with a possible D match to TRBD1 (5 bases). The TCR comes from a human donor in a cohort sampled during active COVID-19. The DNA of the CDR3 is TGTGCCAGCAGTGAAAAGGTCTCAGGGGAGACCCAGTACTTC. The encoded protein is CASSEKVSGETQYF.